This T cell receptor beta chain comes out of a study of OX40 agonist ivuxolimab in advanced cancers. The CDR3 has 14 residues. Germline CDR1 is MGHRA and CDR2 is YSYEKL. Trimming left V 3 bases short and J 9 bases short, with 15 bases between. TCRdb's copy holds only in-frame clones and misses some; the assay was immunoSEQ multiplex PCR. Of roughly 28,000 clones in the sample, approximately 86% were seen once. Study outcomes and limitations: At doses 0.1 to 3.0 mg/kg, CD4+ and CD8+ clones expanded.

This clone was detected only once. Its cognate antigen is unknown. The sequencing here drew on CD4+ or CD8+ T cells sorted from blood, taken in a trial of the OX40 agonist ivuxolimab. The chain has TRBV4-1 and TRBJ1-5; weak D call: TRBD1 (6 bases). This clonotype was sampled from an adult with an advanced solid tumor such as melanoma, head and neck, liver or kidney cancer. The CDR3 DNA is TGCGCCAGCAGCCATGTACAGGGTGATCGGCCCCAGCATTTT. It is translated as CASSHVQGDRPQHF.